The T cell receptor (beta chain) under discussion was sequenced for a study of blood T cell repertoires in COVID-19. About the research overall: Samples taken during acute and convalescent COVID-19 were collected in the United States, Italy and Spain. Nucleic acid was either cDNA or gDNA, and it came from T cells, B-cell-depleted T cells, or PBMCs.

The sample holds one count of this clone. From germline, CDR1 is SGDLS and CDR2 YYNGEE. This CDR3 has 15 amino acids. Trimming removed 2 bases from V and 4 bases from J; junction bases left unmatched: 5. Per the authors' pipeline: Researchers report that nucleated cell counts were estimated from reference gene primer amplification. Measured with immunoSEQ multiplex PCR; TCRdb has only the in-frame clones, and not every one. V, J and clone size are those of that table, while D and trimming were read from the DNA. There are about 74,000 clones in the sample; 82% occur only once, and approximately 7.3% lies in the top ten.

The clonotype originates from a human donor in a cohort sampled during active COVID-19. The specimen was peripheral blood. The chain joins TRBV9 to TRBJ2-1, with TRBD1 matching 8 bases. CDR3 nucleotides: TGTGCCAGCAGCGTTTCGGACAGGGCTTACAATGAGCAGTTCTTC. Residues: CASSVSDRAYNEQFF.